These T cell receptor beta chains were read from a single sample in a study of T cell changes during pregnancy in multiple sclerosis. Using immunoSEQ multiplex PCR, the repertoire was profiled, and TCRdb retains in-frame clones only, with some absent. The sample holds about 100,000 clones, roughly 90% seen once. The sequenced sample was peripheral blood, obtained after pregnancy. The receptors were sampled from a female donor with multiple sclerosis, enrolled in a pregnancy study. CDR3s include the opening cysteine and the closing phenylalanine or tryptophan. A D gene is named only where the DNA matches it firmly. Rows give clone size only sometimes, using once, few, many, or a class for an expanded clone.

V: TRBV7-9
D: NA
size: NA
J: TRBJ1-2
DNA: TGTGCCAGCAGCTTAGTTGGGGGAGGAGGCTATGGCTACACCTTC
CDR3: CASSLVGGGGYGYTF

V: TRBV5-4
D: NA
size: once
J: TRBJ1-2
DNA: TGTGCCAGCAGCTTGAGAAACAGGGATAACTATGGCTACACCTTC
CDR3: CASSLRNRDNYGYTF

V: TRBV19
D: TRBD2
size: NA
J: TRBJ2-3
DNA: TGTGCCAGTAGAAGGGGAGGGGACCCTAGCACAGATACGCAGTATTTT
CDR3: CASRRGGDPSTDTQYF

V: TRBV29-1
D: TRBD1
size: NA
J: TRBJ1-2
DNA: TGCAGCGTTGAAATCCACGGACAGGGGGCGCGTGGCTACACCTTC
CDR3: CSVEIHGQGARGYTF

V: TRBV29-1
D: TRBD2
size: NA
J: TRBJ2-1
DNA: TGCAGCGCCAATAGCGGGGGTTCCTACAATGAGCAGTTCTTC
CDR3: CSANSGGSYNEQFF

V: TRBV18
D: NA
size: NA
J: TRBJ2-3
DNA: TGTGCCAGCTCGCCGACGATCCAGGGTTCGCAGTATTTT
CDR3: CASSPTIQGSQYF

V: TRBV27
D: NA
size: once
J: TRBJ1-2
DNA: TGTGCCAGCAAAAACCCAGGAACTGGCTACACCTTC
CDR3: CASKNPGTGYTF

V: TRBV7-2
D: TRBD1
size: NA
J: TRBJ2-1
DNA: TGTGCCAGCAGAGTAACAGGGGGCGCGTACAATGAGCAGTTCTTC
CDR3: CASRVTGGAYNEQFF

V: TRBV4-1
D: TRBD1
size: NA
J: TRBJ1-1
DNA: TGCGCCAGCAGCCAAGTTGACCGGGACAGGGATCTGGCTTTCTTT
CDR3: CASSQVDRDRDLAFF

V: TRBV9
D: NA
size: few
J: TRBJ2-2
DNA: TGTGCCAGCAGCGTAGACACAGGCGGTTCCGGGGAGCTGTTTTTT
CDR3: CASSVDTGGSGELFF

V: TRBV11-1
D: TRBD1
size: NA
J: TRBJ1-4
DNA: TGTGCCAGCAGCAACAACCTCCCGGGACAGGGTTGGACTAATGAAAAACTGTTTTTT
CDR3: CASSNNLPGQGWTNEKLFF

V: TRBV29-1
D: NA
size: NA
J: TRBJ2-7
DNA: TGCAGCGTTGAATCCAGCTACGAGCAGTACTTC
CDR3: CSVESSYEQYF

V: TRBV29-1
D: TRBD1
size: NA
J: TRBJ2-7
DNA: TGCAGCGTACAGAGGACAGGGAGCTCCTACGAGCAGTACTTC
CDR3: CSVQRTGSSYEQYF

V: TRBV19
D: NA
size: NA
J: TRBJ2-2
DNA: TGTGCCAGTAGTATGGGGGGCGGGGAGCTGTTTTTT
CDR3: CASSMGGGELFF

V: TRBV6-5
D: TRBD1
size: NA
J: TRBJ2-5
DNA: TGTGCCAGCAGCGGACAGGGTCGTTCAGAGACCCAGTACTTC
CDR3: CASSGQGRSETQYF

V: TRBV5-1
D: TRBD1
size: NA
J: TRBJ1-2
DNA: TGCGCCAGCAAAGGACAGGGGGCCAGCTATGGCTACACCTTC
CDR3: CASKGQGASYGYTF

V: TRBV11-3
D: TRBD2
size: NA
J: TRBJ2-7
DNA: TGTGCCAGCAGTGAGGCTAGCGGTCATGGCGAGCAGTACTTC
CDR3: CASSEASGHGEQYF

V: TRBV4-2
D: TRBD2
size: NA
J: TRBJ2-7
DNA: TGTGCCAGCAGTCCCGGGACTAGCGGGAAGGGGACCTACGAGCAGTACTTC
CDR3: CASSPGTSGKGTYEQYF

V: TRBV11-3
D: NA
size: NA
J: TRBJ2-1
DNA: TGTGCCAGCAGCTTAGCAGGGACTTACAATGAGCAGTTCTTC
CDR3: CASSLAGTYNEQFF

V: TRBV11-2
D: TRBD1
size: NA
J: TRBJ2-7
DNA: TGTGCCAGCAGCGTGGGACAGCCTCAGCACTACGAGCAGTACTTC
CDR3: CASSVGQPQHYEQYF

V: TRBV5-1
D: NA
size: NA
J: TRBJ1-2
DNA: TGCGCCAGCAGCTCACTAAGGGAGGGCTATGGCTACACCTTC
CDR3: CASSSLREGYGYTF

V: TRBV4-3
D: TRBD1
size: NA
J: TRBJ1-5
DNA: TGCGCCAGCAGCCGAGACCTGGACAGGGGCCAGGAGCCCCAGCATTTT
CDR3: CASSRDLDRGQEPQHF

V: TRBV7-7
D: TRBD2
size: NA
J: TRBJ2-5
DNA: TGTGCTAGCAGCTATCGGCCGGTAGCGGGAGGGGAGACCCAGTACTTC
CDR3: CASSYRPVAGGETQYF

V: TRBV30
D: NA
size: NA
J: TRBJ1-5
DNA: TGTGCCTGGGGCCGTACGTTATATCAGCCCCAGCATTTT
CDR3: CAWGRTLYQPQHF

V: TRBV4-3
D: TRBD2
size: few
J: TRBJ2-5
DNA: TGCGCCAGCAGCCCCGAGGGAATGACTAGCGGGGGTGTACAAGAGACCCAGTACTTC
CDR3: CASSPEGMTSGGVQETQYF

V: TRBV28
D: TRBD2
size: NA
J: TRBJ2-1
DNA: TGTGCCAGCACCACATTAGCGGGACTATACAATGAGCAGTTCTTC
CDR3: CASTTLAGLYNEQFF

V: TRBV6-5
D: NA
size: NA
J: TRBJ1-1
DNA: TGTGCCAGCAGTCCTCAAGTGGGGAGGAACACTGAAGCTTTCTTT
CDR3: CASSPQVGRNTEAFF

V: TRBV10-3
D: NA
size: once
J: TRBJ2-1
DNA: TGTGCTATCAGTGGTATGTCGGGTGAGCAGTTCTTC
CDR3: CAISGMSGEQFF

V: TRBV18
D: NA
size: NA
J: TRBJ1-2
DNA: TGTGCCAGCCAGATGAATGGGGCTCAATATGGCTACACCTTC
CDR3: CASQMNGAQYGYTF

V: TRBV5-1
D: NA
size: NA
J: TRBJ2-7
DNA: TGCGCCAGCAGCCAGCTAGATGCCCGCGAGCAGTACTTC
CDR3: CASSQLDAREQYF

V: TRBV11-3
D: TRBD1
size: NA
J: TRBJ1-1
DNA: TGTGCCAGCAGCTTATCAGGGAAGGGGGCGAGAGGAGCTTTCTTT
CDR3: CASSLSGKGARGAFF

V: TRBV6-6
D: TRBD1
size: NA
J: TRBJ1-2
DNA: TGTGCCAGCAGTTACTTCGAGACAGGGGGAAAAAATGGCTACACCTTC
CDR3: CASSYFETGGKNGYTF

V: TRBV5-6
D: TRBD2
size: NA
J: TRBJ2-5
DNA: TGTGCCAGCAGCCTGGGACTAACGCAAGAGACCCAGTACTTC
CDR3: CASSLGLTQETQYF

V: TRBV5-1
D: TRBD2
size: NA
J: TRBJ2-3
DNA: TGCGCCAGCAGCAGCGGGGACTTCCAGACGCAGTATTTT
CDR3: CASSSGDFQTQYF

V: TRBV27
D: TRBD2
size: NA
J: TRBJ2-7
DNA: TGTGCCAGCACCGGACTAGCGGGGGCCTACGAGCAGTACTTC
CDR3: CASTGLAGAYEQYF

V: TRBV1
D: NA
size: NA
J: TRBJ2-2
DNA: TGCACCAGCAAGCATCGGCCTTGGGAGCGGGGGGTGGGCGGGGAGCTGTTTTTT
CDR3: CTSKHRPWERGVGGELFF

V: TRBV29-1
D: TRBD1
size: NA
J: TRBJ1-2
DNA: TGCAGTGGCCAGTTGGGACAGGGCGGTCTACGCGGCTACACCTTC
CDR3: CSGQLGQGGLRGYTF

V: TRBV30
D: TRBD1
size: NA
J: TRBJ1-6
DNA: TGTGCCTGGTTAGGGACAGATTCACCCCTCCACTTT
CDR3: CAWLGTDSPLHF

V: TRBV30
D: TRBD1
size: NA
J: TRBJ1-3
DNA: TGTGCCTGGAGCTTAGGGGGCGCCTCTGGAAACACCATATATTTT
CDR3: CAWSLGGASGNTIYF

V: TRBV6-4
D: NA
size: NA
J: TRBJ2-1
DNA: TGTGCCAGCAGTGTAAAGCCAAACAATGAGCAGTTCTTC
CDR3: CASSVKPNNEQFF

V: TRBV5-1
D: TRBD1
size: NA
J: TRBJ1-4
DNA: TGCGCCAGCAGCTCCGGACAGGGGGCTAATGAAAAACTGTTTTTT
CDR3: CASSSGQGANEKLFF

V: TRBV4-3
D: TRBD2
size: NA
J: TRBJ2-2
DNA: TGCGCCAGCAGCCAAACAGCGGGGGGGAACACCGGGGAGCTGTTTTTT
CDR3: CASSQTAGGNTGELFF

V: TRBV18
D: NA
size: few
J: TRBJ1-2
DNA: TGTGCCAGCTCACCGAAGAACAGGTGGAGTGGCTACACCTTC
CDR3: CASSPKNRWSGYTF

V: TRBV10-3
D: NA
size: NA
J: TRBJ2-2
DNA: TGTGCCATCAGCAAGAGACTGATTCTAGGTGTTGCCGGGGAGCTGTTTTTT
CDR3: CAISKRLILGVAGELFF

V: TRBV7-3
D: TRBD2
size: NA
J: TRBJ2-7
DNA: TGTGCCAGCAGCTTAAATAAGGCGGGAGCTGCCTACGAGCAGTACTTC
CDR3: CASSLNKAGAAYEQYF

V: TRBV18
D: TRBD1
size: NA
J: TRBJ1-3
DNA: TGTGCCAGCTCACAGGGACAGAACTCTGGAAACACCATATATTTT
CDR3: CASSQGQNSGNTIYF

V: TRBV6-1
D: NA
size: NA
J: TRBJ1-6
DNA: TGTGCCAGCAGTGGCCAGCGAAGTTCCTATAATTCACCCCTCCACTTT
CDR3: CASSGQRSSYNSPLHF

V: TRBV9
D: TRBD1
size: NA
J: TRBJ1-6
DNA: TGTGCCAGGGGACAGGGGGTATCACCCCTCCACTTT
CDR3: CARGQGVSPLHF

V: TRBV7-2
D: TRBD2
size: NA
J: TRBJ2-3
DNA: TGTGCCAGCAGTAGGGGACTAGCGGGCACAGATACGCAGTATTTT
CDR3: CASSRGLAGTDTQYF

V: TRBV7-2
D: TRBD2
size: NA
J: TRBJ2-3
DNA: TGTGCCAGCAGCTTCAGACTAGCGGGGTCCACAGATACGCAGTATTTT
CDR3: CASSFRLAGSTDTQYF

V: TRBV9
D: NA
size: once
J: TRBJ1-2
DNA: TGTGCCAGCAGCGTAGGGGGGGGCGCATCCTATGGCTACACCTTC
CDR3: CASSVGGGASYGYTF

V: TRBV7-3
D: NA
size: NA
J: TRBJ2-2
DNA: TGTGCCAGCAGCCCTGGGCGGGAGCTGTTTTTT
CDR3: CASSPGRELFF

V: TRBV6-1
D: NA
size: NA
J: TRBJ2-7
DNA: TGTGCCAGCACCGAGAAAAGCTACGAGCAGTACTTC
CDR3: CASTEKSYEQYF

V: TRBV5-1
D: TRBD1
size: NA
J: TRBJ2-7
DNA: TGCGCCAGCCGGGACAGATACTACGAGCAGTACTTC
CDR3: CASRDRYYEQYF

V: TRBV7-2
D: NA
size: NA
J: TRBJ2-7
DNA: TGTGCCAGCAGCTCCTTGCTGGGGACAAGCTACGAGCAGTACTTC
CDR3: CASSSLLGTSYEQYF

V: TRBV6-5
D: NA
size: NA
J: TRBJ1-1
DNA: TGTGCCAGCAGTCGAGGGCCTAAGAACACTGAAGCTTTCTTT
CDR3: CASSRGPKNTEAFF

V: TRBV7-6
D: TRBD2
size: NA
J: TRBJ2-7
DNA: TGTGCCAGCAGCTTAAACTTTGACCGGGAGGCTAGCTCCTACGAGCAGTACTTC
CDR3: CASSLNFDREASSYEQYF

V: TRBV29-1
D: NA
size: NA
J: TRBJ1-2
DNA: TGCAGCGTTGAAGATCGTACAGGTCATGGCTACACCTTC
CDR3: CSVEDRTGHGYTF

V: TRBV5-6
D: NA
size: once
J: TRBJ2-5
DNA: TGTGCCAGCAGTCCCAACGGGATCCGAGAGACCCAGTACTTC
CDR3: CASSPNGIRETQYF

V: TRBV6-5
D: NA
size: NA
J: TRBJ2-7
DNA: TGTGCCAGTGGGGCCGGCCACGAGCAGTACTTC
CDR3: CASGAGHEQYF